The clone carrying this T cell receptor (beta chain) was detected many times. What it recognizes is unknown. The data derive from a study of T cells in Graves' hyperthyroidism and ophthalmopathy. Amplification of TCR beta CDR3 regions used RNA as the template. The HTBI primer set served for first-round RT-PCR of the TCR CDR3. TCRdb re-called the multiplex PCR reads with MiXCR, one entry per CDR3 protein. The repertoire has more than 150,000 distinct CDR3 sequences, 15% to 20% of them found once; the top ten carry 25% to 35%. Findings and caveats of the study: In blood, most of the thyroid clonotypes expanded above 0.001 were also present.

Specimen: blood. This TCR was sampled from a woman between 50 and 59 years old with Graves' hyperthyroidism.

CDR3 bases: TGCGCCAGCAGCTTAGTACAGGGTCCGTACGAGCAGTACTTC. Translated: CASSLVQGPYEQYF. The J gene is TRBJ2-7, the V gene TRBV5-1; TRBD1 might be the D (6 bases). CDR3 length: 14 amino acids. Germline V gives CDR1 SGHRS, CDR2 YFSETQ. V lost 2 bases, J lost 4 bases, and 13 bases lay in between.